The table lists the clone carrying this T cell receptor (beta chain) with a few counts. What it binds is not known. MiXCR, applied by TCRdb to the reads, yields one record per CDR3 protein. The sample lists some 110,000 distinct CDR3 sequences, roughly 9.1% occurring once. This sample was included in a study of T cell repertoires in cytomegalovirus infection. Study background: An indication of both CMV infection and matching HLA type came from public TCR beta signatures. Study conclusions and caveats: It was HLA-C-restricted CMV-specific TCR beta clonotypes that dominated the response ex vivo.

This CDR3 spans 14 amino acids. The V gene's germline CDR1 is SGHRS and CDR2 YFSETQ. Trimming pared 5 bases from V and 3 bases from J, leaving 14 bases between. This chain connects TRBV5-1 to TRBJ1-1; D may be TRBD1 (5 bases). Specimen: PBMCs, sequenced either directly or after in vitro stimulation (not recorded which). This clonotype was sampled from a human donor in good health (CMV status not recorded). Some clones in this sample may be carry-over from other donors' samples. Here the CDR3 reads CASRDGGGDTEAFF. CDR3 DNA: TGCGCCAGCAGGGATGGTGGGGGGGACACTGAAGCTTTCTTT. Variable domain in full (rest from reference TRBV5-1 and TRBJ1-1): KAGVTQTPRYLIKTRGQQVTLSCSPISGHRSVSWYQQTPGQGLQFLFEYFSETQRNKGNFPGRFSGRQFSNSRSEMNVSTLELGDSALYLCASRDGGGDTEAFFGQGTRLTVV.